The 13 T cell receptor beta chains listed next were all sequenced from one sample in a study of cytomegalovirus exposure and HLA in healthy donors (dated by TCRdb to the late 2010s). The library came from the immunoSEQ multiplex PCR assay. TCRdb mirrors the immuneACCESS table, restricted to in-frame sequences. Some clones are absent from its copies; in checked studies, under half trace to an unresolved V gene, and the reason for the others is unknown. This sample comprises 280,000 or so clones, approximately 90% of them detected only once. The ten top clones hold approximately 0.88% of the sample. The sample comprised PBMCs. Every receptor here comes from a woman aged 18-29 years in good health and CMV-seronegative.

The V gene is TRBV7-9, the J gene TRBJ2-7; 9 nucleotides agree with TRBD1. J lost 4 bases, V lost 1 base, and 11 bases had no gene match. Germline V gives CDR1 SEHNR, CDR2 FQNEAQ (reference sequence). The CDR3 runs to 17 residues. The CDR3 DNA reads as TGTGCCAGCAGCTTAGGGGTAATGGGACAGGGACATTACGAGCAGTACTTC. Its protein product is CASSLGVMGQGHYEQYF.

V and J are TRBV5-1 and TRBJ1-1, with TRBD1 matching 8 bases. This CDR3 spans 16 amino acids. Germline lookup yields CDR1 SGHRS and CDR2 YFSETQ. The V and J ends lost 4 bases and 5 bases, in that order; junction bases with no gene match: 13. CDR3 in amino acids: CASSTAGGVLITEAFF. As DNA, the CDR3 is TGCGCCAGCAGCACCGCAGGGGGCGTTTTAATTACTGAAGCTTTCTTT.

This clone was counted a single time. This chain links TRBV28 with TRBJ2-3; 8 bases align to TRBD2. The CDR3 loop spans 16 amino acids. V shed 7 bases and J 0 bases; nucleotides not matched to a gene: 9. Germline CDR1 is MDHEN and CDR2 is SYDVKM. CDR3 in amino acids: CASIGGVVTSTDTQYF. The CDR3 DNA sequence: TGTGCCAGCATCGGGGGGGTAGTCACTAGCACAGATACGCAGTATTTT. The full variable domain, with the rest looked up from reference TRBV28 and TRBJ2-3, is DVKVTQSSRYLVKRTGEKVFLECVQDMDHENMFWYRQDPGLGLRLIYFSYDVKMKEKGDIPEGYSVSREKKERFSLILESASTNQTSMYLCASIGGVVTSTDTQYFGPGTRLTVL.

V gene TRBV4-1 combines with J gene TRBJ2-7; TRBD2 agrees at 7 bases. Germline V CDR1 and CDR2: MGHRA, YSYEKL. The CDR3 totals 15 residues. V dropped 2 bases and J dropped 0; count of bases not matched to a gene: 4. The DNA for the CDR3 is TGCGCCAGCAGCCAACCCTGGGGGGGCTCCTACGAGCAGTACTTC. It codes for CASSQPWGGSYEQYF.

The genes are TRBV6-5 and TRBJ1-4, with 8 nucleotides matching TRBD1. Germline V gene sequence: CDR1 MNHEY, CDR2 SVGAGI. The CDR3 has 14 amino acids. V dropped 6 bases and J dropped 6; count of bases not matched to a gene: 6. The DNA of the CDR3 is TGTGCCAGCAGGCTTACAGGGGGTCATGAAAAACTGTTTTTT. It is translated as CASRLTGGHEKLFF.

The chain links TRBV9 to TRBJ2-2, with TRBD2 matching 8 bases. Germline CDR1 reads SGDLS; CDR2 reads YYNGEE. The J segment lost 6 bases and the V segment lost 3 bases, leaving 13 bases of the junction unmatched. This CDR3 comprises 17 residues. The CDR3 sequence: CASSELWSGRVAGELFF. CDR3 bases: TGTGCCAGCAGCGAGCTCTGGAGCGGGAGAGTGGCCGGGGAGCTGTTTTTT.

The CDR3, as DNA: TGTGCCAGCAGTTATGGACAAACTAACACTGAAGCTTTCTTT. This translates into CASSYGQTNTEAFF. The rearrangement joins TRBV6-5 to TRBJ1-1; D may be TRBD1 (5 bases). Per germline, CDR1 MNHEY and CDR2 SVGAGI. The CDR3 has 14 amino acids. The germline V and J ends were trimmed by 3 bases and 2 bases, with 10 bases remaining between them.

The CDR3 reads CASSLFEGVDNEQFF. Here the CDR3 DNA reads TGTGCCAGCAGTTTATTCGAGGGAGTGGATAATGAGCAGTTCTTC. This chain connects TRBV27 to TRBJ2-1, with a weak D call TRBD2 (5 bases). With 1 base removed from V and 7 bases from J, the gap between germline ends came to 14 bases. CDR1 MNHEY and CDR2 SMNVEV come from the germline V gene (reference sequence). The CDR3 totals 15 residues.

The CDR3 DNA reads TGTGCCAGCAGGCCCGGGACAGGGAATGGCTACACCTTC. Translation gives CASRPGTGNGYTF. This chain connects TRBV6-1 to TRBJ1-2, with 9 bases matching TRBD1. The CDR3 consists of 13 residues. Germline CDR1 and CDR2: MNHNS and SASEGT. Unmatched junction bases numbered 5, after V lost 6 bases and J lost 6 bases.

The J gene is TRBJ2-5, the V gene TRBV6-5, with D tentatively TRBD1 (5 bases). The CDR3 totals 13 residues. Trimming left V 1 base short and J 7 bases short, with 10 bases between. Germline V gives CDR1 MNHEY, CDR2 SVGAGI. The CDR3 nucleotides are TGTGCCAGCAGTTACTGGGCTGGGGCGACCCAGTACTTC. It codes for CASSYWAGATQYF.

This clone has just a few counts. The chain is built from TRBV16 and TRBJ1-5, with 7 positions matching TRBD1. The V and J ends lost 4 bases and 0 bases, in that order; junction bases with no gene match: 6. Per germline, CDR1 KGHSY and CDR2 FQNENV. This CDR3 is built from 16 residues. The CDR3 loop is CASSPVAGGSNQPQHF. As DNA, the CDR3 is TGTGCCAGCAGCCCCGTGGCAGGGGGTAGCAATCAGCCCCAGCATTTT.

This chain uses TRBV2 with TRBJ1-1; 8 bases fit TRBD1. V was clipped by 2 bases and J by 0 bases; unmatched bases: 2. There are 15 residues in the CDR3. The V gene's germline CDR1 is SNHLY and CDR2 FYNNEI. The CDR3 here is CASSESDRVNTEAFF. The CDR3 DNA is TGTGCCAGCAGTGAATCGGACAGGGTGAACACTGAAGCTTTCTTT.

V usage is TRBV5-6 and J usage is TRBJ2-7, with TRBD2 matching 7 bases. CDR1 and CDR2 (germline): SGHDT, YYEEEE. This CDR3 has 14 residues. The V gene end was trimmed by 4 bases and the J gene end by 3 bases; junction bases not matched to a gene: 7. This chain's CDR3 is CASSKAGAVYEQYF. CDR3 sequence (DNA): TGTGCCAGCAGCAAGGCGGGAGCGGTCTACGAGCAGTACTTC.